A selection of T cell receptor beta chains follows, all from one sample in a study of T cells in Graves' hyperthyroidism and ophthalmopathy. MiXCR, run by TCRdb on the multiplex PCR reads, gives a single entry per CDR3 protein. The sample lists under 300,000 distinct CDR3 sequences, about 20% seen once, with 50% to 75% in the top ten. Source material: blood. These receptors were collected from a man between 25 and 39 years old with Graves' ophthalmopathy. CDR3s include the opening cysteine and the closing phenylalanine or tryptophan. D genes are given only for firm matches. Expanded clones get a size class; other rows say once, few or many, or leave the size out.

abundance	v_gene	d_gene	j_gene	CDR3nt	CDR3aa
many	TRBV6-2/TRBV6-3	TRBD2	TRBJ2-3	TGTGCCAGCAGTTACTCGATCCGAAGTGGGGGACTAGGAGATACGCAGTATTTT	CASSYSIRSGGLGDTQYF
-	TRBV3-1	-	TRBJ2-2	TGTGCCAGCAGTCCCCGGGTCGAGGGGACCGGGGAGCTGTTTTTT	CASSPRVEGTGELFF
many	TRBV28	TRBD2	TRBJ2-1	TGTGCCAGCAGGTTGGGGGGGTTCCTAGGGAATGAGCAGTTCTTC	CASRLGGFLGNEQFF
-	TRBV3-1	TRBD2	TRBJ2-1	TGTGCCAGCAGCCAAGCCGGGACTAGCGGGTCTAATGAGCAGTTCTTC	CASSQAGTSGSNEQFF
-	TRBV20-1	-	TRBJ1-1	TGCAGTGCTAGAGCGGGGACGTACACTGAAGCTTTCTTT	CSARAGTYTEAFF
-	TRBV7-9	-	TRBJ2-1	TGTGCCAGCAGCTTAAAATACAATGAGCAGTTCTTC	CASSLKYNEQFF
few	TRBV2	-	TRBJ2-4	TGTGCCAGCAGTGGTTCTGCCAAAAACATTCAGTACTTC	CASSGSAKNIQYF
many	TRBV12-3/TRBV12-4	-	TRBJ2-1	TGTGCCAGCCGATTCGGGTCGCCTTACAATGAGCAGTTCTTC	CASRFGSPYNEQFF
few	TRBV7-9	-	TRBJ2-2	TGTGCCAGCAGCCTTATAGGAAGGGGTAACACCGGGGAGCTGTTTTTT	CASSLIGRGNTGELFF
-	TRBV7-3	TRBD1	TRBJ1-2	TGTGCCAGCAGCTGGGGACAGGGACTGGGGAACTATGGCTACACCTTC	CASSWGQGLGNYGYTF
-	TRBV29-1	TRBD2	TRBJ2-1	TGCAGCGCATCGACTAGCGGTTACAATGAGCAGTTCTTC	CSASTSGYNEQFF
many	TRBV30	-	TRBJ1-5	TGTGCCTGGAGTGTAGGCGGGAAGCTTAGCAATCAGCCCCAGCATTTT	CAWSVGGKLSNQPQHF
many	TRBV6-5	-	TRBJ2-3	TGTGCCAGCAGTTACTCCAGTACCCCAGATACGCAGTATTTT	CASSYSSTPDTQYF
many	TRBV11-2	-	TRBJ2-1	TGTGCCAGCAGCTTAAGTTTGACTAATGAGCAGTTCTTC	CASSLSLTNEQFF
few	TRBV25-1	TRBD2	TRBJ2-3	TGTGCCAGCAGTGCCGGGACTAGCAGCACAGATACGCAGTATTTT	CASSAGTSSTDTQYF
many	TRBV18	-	TRBJ2-2	TGTGCCAGCTCACCTAGAGATCCCGGGGAGCTGTTTTTT	CASSPRDPGELFF
few	TRBV27	-	TRBJ2-2	TGTGCCAGCAACACAGCTAACACCGGGGAGCTGTTTTTT	CASNTANTGELFF
few	TRBV10-1	TRBD2	TRBJ2-5	TGCGCCAGCAGTGCTGGGGCTAGCGGGAAAGAGACCCAGTACTTC	CASSAGASGKETQYF
few	TRBV6-5	-	TRBJ1-2	TGTGCCAGCAGTTACTCCGGCAGGCTGGGGTATGGCTACACCTTC	CASSYSGRLGYGYTF
many	TRBV20-1	-	TRBJ1-2	TGCAGTGCTGTGACAGACAACTATGGCTACACCTTC	CSAVTDNYGYTF
-	TRBV20-1	TRBD2	TRBJ2-4	TGCAGTGCTAGAGATCGCGGGAGCTCCAAAAACATTCAGTACTTC	CSARDRGSSKNIQYF
few	TRBV7-8	-	TRBJ2-3	TGTGCCACCCGGAGCGGGTTCAGACCTAGCACAGATACGCAGTATTTT	CATRSGFRPSTDTQYF
-	TRBV28	-	TRBJ2-2	TGTGCCAGCAAGGGACATAACACCGGGGAGCTGTTTTTT	CASKGHNTGELFF
many	TRBV2	-	TRBJ1-2	TGTGCCAGCAGTGAAGGGCCGGAGGGCTACACCTTC	CASSEGPEGYTF
few	TRBV2	-	TRBJ1-5	TGTGCCAGCAGTGAAGCGCTTCAGAATCAGCCCCAGCATTTT	CASSEALQNQPQHF
many	TRBV7-2	TRBD2	TRBJ2-7	TGTGCCAGCAGCTTCAGGACTAGCGGATACTACGAGCAGTACTTC	CASSFRTSGYYEQYF
many	TRBV9	TRBD2	TRBJ2-7	TGTGCCAGCAGCGCTCAAGCGGGAGCGGGCTCCTACGAGCAGTACTTC	CASSAQAGAGSYEQYF
-	TRBV4-2	TRBD2	TRBJ2-1	TGTGCCAGCAGCCAAAGTAGCGGGAGATCCTACAATGAGCAGTTCTTC	CASSQSSGRSYNEQFF
few	TRBV7-9	-	TRBJ2-7	TGTGCCAGTCTTGACCCAGGGTCCCGAATCTACGAGCAGTACTTC	CASLDPGSRIYEQYF